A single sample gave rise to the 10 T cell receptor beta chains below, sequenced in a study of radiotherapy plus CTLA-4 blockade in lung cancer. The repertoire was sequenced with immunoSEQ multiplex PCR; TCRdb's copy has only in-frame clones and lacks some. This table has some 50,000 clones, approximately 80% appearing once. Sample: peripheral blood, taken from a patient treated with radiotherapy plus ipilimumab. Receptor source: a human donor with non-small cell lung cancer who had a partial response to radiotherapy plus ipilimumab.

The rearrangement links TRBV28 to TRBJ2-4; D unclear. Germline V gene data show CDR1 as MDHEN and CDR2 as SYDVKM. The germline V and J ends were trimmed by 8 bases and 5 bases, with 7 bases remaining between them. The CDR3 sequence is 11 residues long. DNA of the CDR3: TGTGCCAGCGTCCGGGAAAACATTCAGTACTTC. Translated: CASVRENIQYF. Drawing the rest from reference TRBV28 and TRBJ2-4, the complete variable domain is DVKVTQSSRYLVKRTGEKVFLECVQDMDHENMFWYRQDPGLGLRLIYFSYDVKMKEKGDIPEGYSVSREKKERFSLILESASTNQTSMYLCASVRENIQYFGAGTRLSVL.

CDR3 region: CASSIGTAYEQYF. The CDR3 nucleotides read TGTGCCAGTAGTATTGGGACAGCCTACGAGCAGTACTTC. The gene calls are TRBV19 and TRBJ2-7, with 7 bases aligning to TRBD1. From germline, CDR1 is LNHDA and CDR2 SQIVND (reference sequence). Germline trimming cut 3 bases from V and 2 bases from J; bases unmatched to any gene: 1. The CDR3 is made up of 13 amino acids. Supplemented by reference TRBV19 and TRBJ2-7, the full variable domain reads DGGITQSPKYLFRKEGQNVTLSCEQNLNHDAMYWYRQDPGQGLRLIYYSQIVNDFQKGDIAEGYSVSREKKESFPLTVTSAQKNPTAFYLCASSIGTAYEQYFGPGTRLTVT.

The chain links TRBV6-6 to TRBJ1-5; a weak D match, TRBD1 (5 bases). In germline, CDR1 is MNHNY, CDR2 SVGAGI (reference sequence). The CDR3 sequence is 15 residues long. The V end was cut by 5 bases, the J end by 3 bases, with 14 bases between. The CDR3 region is CASSGGTANNQPQHF. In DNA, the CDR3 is TGTGCCAGCAGTGGGGGGACGGCTAACAATCAGCCCCAGCATTTT.

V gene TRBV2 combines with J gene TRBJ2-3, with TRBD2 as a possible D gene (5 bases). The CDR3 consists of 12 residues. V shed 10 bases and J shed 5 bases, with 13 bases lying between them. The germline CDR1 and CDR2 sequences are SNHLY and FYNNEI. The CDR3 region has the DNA TGTGCCATCTCGAACGGGGAAGATACGCAGTATTTT. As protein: CAISNGEDTQYF.

CDR3 nucleotide sequence: TGTGCCAGCAGCCGACAGGGGGCGACTTCCTACGAGCAGTACTTC. Translation gives CASSRQGATSYEQYF. The V and J genes are TRBV5-4 and TRBJ2-7; TRBD1 matches at 10 bases. There are 15 residues in the CDR3. Germline V CDR1 and CDR2: SGHNT, YYREEE (reference sequence). V lost 4 bases to trimming and J lost 1 base; unmatched junction nucleotides: 5.

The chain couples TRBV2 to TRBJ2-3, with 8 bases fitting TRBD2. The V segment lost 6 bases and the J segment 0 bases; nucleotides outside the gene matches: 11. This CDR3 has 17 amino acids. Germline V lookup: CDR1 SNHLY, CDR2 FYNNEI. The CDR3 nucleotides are TGTGCCAGCAGGAGCGGAACTAGCGGATACAGCACAGATACGCAGTATTTT. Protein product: CASRSGTSGYSTDTQYF.

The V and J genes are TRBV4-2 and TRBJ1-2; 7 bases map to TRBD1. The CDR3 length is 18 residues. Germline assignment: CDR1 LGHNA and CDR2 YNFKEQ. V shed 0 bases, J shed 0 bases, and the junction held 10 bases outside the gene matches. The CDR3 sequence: CASSQEPYSTGANYGYTF. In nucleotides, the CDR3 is TGTGCCAGCAGCCAAGAGCCCTATTCAACAGGGGCTAACTATGGCTACACCTTC.

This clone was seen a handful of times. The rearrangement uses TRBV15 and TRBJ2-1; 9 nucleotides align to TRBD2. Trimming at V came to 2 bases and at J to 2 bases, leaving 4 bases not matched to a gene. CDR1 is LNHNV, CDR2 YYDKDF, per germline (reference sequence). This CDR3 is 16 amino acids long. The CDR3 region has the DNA TGTGCCACCAGCAGATTGTTAGCGGGGGCCTACAATGAGCAGTTCTTC. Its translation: CATSRLLAGAYNEQFF.

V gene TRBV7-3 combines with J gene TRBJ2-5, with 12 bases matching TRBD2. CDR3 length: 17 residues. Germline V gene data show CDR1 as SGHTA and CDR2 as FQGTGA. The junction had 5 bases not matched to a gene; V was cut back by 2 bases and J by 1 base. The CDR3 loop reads CASSLSSGGAGQETQYF. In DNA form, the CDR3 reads TGTGCCAGCAGCTTATCTAGCGGGGGGGCCGGCCAAGAGACCCAGTACTTC.

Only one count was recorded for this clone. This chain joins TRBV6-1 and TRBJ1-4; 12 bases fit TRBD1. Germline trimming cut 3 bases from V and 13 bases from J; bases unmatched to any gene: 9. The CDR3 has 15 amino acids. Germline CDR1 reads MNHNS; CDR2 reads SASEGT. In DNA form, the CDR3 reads TGTGCCAGCAGTGACGCCGGGACAGGGGGCCTATTACTGTTTTTT. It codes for CASSDAGTGGLLLFF.